Following are 20 T cell receptor beta chains from one sample sequenced in a study of identical twins. TCRdb passed the 5' RACE reads through MiXCR, listing each CDR3 protein once. Counted here are roughly 220,000 distinct CDR3 sequences, about 6.7% occurring once; the ten biggest clones make up more than 12%. In addition, the sample was reused for a study of T cells expressing NK-cell markers.

The sample taken for sequencing was CD8+ T cells sorted from blood. All receptors come from a woman in her late teens or twenties in good health.

This clonotype occurred many times. The CDR3 region has the DNA TGTGCCAGCAGCCCCCGAGGAGGGAAAAACACTGAAGCTTTCTTT. Its translation is CASSPRGGKNTEAFF. The V gene is TRBV9, the J gene TRBJ1-1; D is undetermined. This CDR3 comprises 15 residues. The V and J ends lost 4 bases and 2 bases respectively, with 15 bases between them. The germline V gene encodes CDR1 SGDLS and CDR2 YYNGEE. The full variable domain, rest sourced from reference TRBV9 and TRBJ1-1, is DSGVTQTPKHLITATGQRVTLRCSPRSGDLSVYWYQQSLDQGLQFLIQYYNGEERAKGNILERFSAQQFPDLHSELNLSSLELGDSALYFCASSPRGGKNTEAFFGQGTRLTVV.

V is TRBV27 and J is TRBJ2-5, with 7 bases aligning to TRBD2. Trimming took 4 bases from V and 2 from J; bases not matched to a gene: 4. Germline CDR1 and CDR2: MNHEY and SMNVEV (reference sequence). CDR3 size: 14 residues. The CDR3 region is CASSSGLGQETQYF. The CDR3 DNA is TGTGCCAGCAGTTCAGGACTAGGACAAGAGACCCAGTACTTC.

There are a few counts of this clonotype. This chain links TRBV25-1 with TRBJ2-7; D gene ambiguous. V lost 3 bases, J lost 2 bases, and 11 bases lay in between. Germline V gene data show CDR1 as MGHDK and CDR2 as SYGVNS. The CDR3 has 14 amino acids. CDR3 DNA sequence: TGTGCCAGCAGTGACTCAGGCAGTACCTACGAGCAGTACTTC. This translates into CASSDSGSTYEQYF.

The sample holds a few counts of this clonotype. This chain connects TRBV7-9 to TRBJ1-3; TRBD1 might be the D (6 bases). Trimming cost V 5 bases and J 6 bases, with 11 bases left between them. In germline, CDR1 is SEHNR, CDR2 FQNEAQ (reference sequence). This CDR3 comprises 13 residues. This chain's CDR3 is CASSQQGINTIYF. The CDR3 DNA reads as TGTGCCAGCAGCCAACAGGGCATAAACACCATATATTTT. Using reference TRBV7-9 and TRBJ1-3 for the parts outside the CDR3, the full variable domain is DTGVSQNPRHKITKRGQNVTFRCDPISEHNRLYWYRQTLGQGPEFLTYFQNEAQLEKSRLLSDRFSAERPKGSFSTLEIQRTEQGDSAMYLCASSQQGINTIYFGEGSWLTVV.

V gene TRBV6-1 combines with J gene TRBJ2-3; D is undetermined. The CDR3 has 11 residues. Germline V lookup: CDR1 MNHNS, CDR2 SASEGT. Deletions cut 3 bases from V and 9 bases from J, with 7 bases between. CDR3 residues: CASSDQPTQYF. CDR3 bases: TGTGCCAGCAGTGACCAACCCACGCAGTATTTT.

The chain links TRBV9 to TRBJ2-1, with 10 bases that match TRBD2. V lost 2 bases and J lost 4; bases outside the gene matches: 3. There are 15 residues in the CDR3. The germline V gene has CDR1 SGDLS and CDR2 YYNGEE. For the CDR3, the DNA is TGTGCCAGCAGCGTCGGGACTAGCGTTTACAATGAGCAGTTCTTC. Translated: CASSVGTSVYNEQFF.

A few counts support this clonotype. The rearrangement joins TRBV7-9 to TRBJ1-5; perhaps TRBD1 as D (6 bases). The CDR3 has 13 amino acids. V was cut by 5 bases and J by 7 bases, with 12 bases left in between. Germline V lookup: CDR1 SEHNR, CDR2 FQNEAQ (reference sequence). CDR3 nucleotide sequence: TGTGCCAGCAGCACAGGGTTTTCCCAGCCCCAGCATTTT. It specifies CASSTGFSQPQHF.

This clonotype was counted a few times. This chain uses TRBV11-1 with TRBJ2-3, with TRBD2 identical over 13 bases. Germline V lookup: CDR1 SGHAT, CDR2 FQDESV (reference sequence). CDR3 length: 19 residues. With 5 bases clipped from V and 2 bases from J, the junction kept 13 bases outside the gene matches. The CDR3 coding sequence is TGTGCCAGCAGCCCCCACTCCGCGACTAGCGGGAGGACCACAGATACGCAGTATTTT. Protein sequence: CASSPHSATSGRTTDTQYF.

This clonotype was counted a few times. The V and J genes are TRBV23-1 and TRBJ1-1; D perhaps matches TRBD1 (6 bases). TRBV23-1 belongs to the ORF category, with a function that is uncertain. V gave up 4 bases and J gave up 3 bases, with 15 bases separating them. This CDR3 has 15 residues. CDR3 sequence reads: CASSPQRGRDTEAFF. CDR3 DNA: TGCGCCAGCAGTCCGCAGAGGGGGAGAGACACTGAAGCTTTCTTT.

The chain joins TRBV2 to TRBJ2-3; 9 bases map to TRBD1. The germline CDR1 and CDR2 sequences are SNHLY and FYNNEI. The V and J ends lost 7 bases and 3 bases, in that order; junction bases with no gene match: 8. The CDR3 sequence is 15 residues long. As DNA, the CDR3 is TGTGCCAGCACCCGGGACAGGGAGGATACAGATACGCAGTATTTT. Amino acids: CASTRDREDTDTQYF.

This clonotype was counted many times. The chain couples TRBV5-1 to TRBJ2-7; 7 nucleotides agree with TRBD1. The CDR3 is made up of 16 amino acids. V lost 2 bases, J lost 2 bases, and 10 bases stayed unmatched. CDR1 and CDR2 (germline): SGHRS, YFSETQ. The CDR3 loop reads CASSFGGDRDPYEQYF. The CDR3, as DNA: TGCGCCAGCAGCTTTGGGGGAGACAGGGACCCCTACGAGCAGTACTTC.

J is TRBJ2-5 and V is TRBV7-9; D unclear. In germline, CDR1 is SEHNR, CDR2 FQNEAQ (reference sequence). This CDR3 comprises 11 residues. V lost 8 bases to trimming and J lost 6 bases, with 10 bases between them. The CDR3 region has the DNA TGTGCCAGCTTCAACGGGCAGACCCAGTACTTC. Translation gives CASFNGQTQYF. Drawing the rest from reference TRBV7-9 and TRBJ2-5, the complete variable domain is DTGVSQNPRHKITKRGQNVTFRCDPISEHNRLYWYRQTLGQGPEFLTYFQNEAQLEKSRLLSDRFSAERPKGSFSTLEIQRTEQGDSAMYLCASFNGQTQYFGPGTRLLVL.

This clonotype was recorded a few times. The V call is TRBV18, the J call TRBJ2-7, with D perhaps matching TRBD1 or TRBD2 (5 bases each). Deletions cut 5 bases from V and 3 bases from J, with 14 bases between. The CDR3 consists of 14 residues. CDR1 and CDR2 (germline): KGHSH, LQKENI. CDR3 DNA: TGTGCCAGCTCAACCGGGACGGGTTTCTACGAGCAGTACTTC. The encoded protein is CASSTGTGFYEQYF.

This clonotype was detected a few times. V gene TRBV9 combines with J gene TRBJ2-7; D possibly corresponds to TRBD1 (5 bases). CDR3 size: 15 residues. Germline CDR1 is SGDLS and CDR2 is YYNGEE. V was cut by 0 bases and J by 6 bases, with 16 bases left in between. The CDR3 is CASSVGSGLFVEQYF. The CDR3 DNA sequence: TGTGCCAGCAGCGTAGGGTCAGGGTTGTTCGTCGAGCAGTACTTC.

The chain employs TRBV18 and TRBJ1-4; unclear D gene. Trimming removed 2 bases from V and 6 bases from J, with 10 bases in between. The CDR3 sequence is 14 residues long. Germline CDR1 and CDR2: KGHSH and LQKENI. The CDR3 is CASSPVTSYEKLFF. The DNA for the CDR3 is TGTGCCAGCTCACCAGTGACAAGTTATGAAAAACTGTTTTTT.

Worth noting for this clonotype: A much larger clone sits a single nucleotide away, making a read error possible. This sequence joins TRBV25-1 and TRBJ1-2, with D tentatively TRBD1 (5 bases). The CDR3 sequence is 14 residues long. The V gene's germline CDR1 is MGHDK and CDR2 SYGVNS. The CDR3 is CASSESVGLGGYAF. CDR3 DNA: TGTGCCAGCAGTGAATCTGTGGGGCTGGGAGGCTACGCCTTC.

The chain recombines TRBV6-1 with TRBJ1-2; D perhaps matches TRBD1 (5 bases). This CDR3 comprises 15 residues. V lost 4 bases, J lost 3 bases, and 15 bases lay in between. Germline V CDR1 and CDR2: MNHNS, SASEGT. As DNA, the CDR3 is TGTGCCAGCAGTGTCCTCGGGACGTCGGACTATGGCTACACCTTC. Amino acid sequence: CASSVLGTSDYGYTF.

As DNA, the CDR3 is TGTGCCAGCAGCTTCGGGACAGAGAACACTGAAGCTTTCTTT. This gives the protein CASSFGTENTEAFF. This chain joins TRBV7-3 and TRBJ1-1; 7 bases are shared with TRBD1. CDR3 size: 14 residues. CDR1 is SGHTA and CDR2 is FQGTGA in the germline V gene. V lost 3 bases, J lost 1 base, and 2 bases stayed unmatched.

The chain uses TRBV3-1 and TRBJ2-3; 7 bases agree with TRBD2. The CDR3 is made up of 15 amino acids. Germline V lookup: CDR1 LGHDT, CDR2 YNNKEL (reference sequence). The ends lost 1 base at V and 8 bases at J; junction bases unmatched: 9. In DNA, the CDR3 is TGTGCCAGCAGCCAAGGAGGGAGGGCGGGCGCTACGCAGTATTTT. Translating it yields CASSQGGRAGATQYF.

In its sample, this clonotype was seen many times. This rearrangement joins TRBV20-1 to TRBJ2-3, with 13 bases fitting TRBD2. The CDR3 runs 16 residues. Trimming cost V 3 bases and J 6 bases; bases outside gene matches: 9. Per the germline V gene, CDR1 is DFQATT and CDR2 is SNEGSKA (reference sequence). In DNA form, the CDR3 reads TGCAGTGCTAGCCCCGAACTAGCGGGGGGGGTGGATACGCAGTATTTT. Amino acids: CSASPELAGGVDTQYF.